The 12 T cell receptor beta chains below come from one sample, sequenced in a study of CD8+CD57+ T cells in acquired aplastic anemia. Both TCR beta VDJ combination and CDR3 sequence profiling were carried out. Genomic DNA was the template for this profiling. TCRdb processed the reads anew with MiXCR; each CDR3 protein has one entry. The table records about 210,000 distinct CDR3 sequences, around 60% of them present only once. Material: sorted CD4+, CD8+, or CD8+CD57+ T cells (not recorded which) from PBMCs. The source is a human donor in good health.

This clonotype showed up many times. V gene TRBV6-5 combines with J gene TRBJ2-7, with TRBD1 matching 7 bases. CDR1 MNHEY and CDR2 SVGAGI come from the germline V gene. V shed 6 bases and J 0 bases; nucleotides not matched to a gene: 5. The CDR3 extends over 14 amino acids. The CDR3 nucleotides are TGTGCCAGCAGACAGGGACAGCTCTCCTACGAGCAGTACTTC. It specifies CASRQGQLSYEQYF.

To note about this clonotype: Sequence at one end of the junction differs from germline and may be a read error. The CDR3 sequence: CARRRYTQENQYF. CDR3 coding DNA: TGCGCCAGAAGGAGGTACACTCAAGAGAACCAGTACTTC. The V gene is TRBV10-2, the J gene TRBJ2-5; D may be TRBD2 (5 bases). This CDR3 is built from 13 residues. Germline V CDR1 and CDR2: WSHSY, SAAADI.

This clonotype was found many times. This chain uses TRBV4-1 with TRBJ2-1; D perhaps matches TRBD2 (6 bases). The CDR3 is 13 residues long. Germline V gene sequence: CDR1 MGHRA, CDR2 YSYEKL. V lost 4 bases and J lost 6, with 10 bases in between. The CDR3: CASSLSGGNEQFF. In DNA form, the CDR3 reads TGCGCCAGCAGCCTATCCGGGGGCAATGAGCAGTTCTTC.

V usage is TRBV7-2 and J usage is TRBJ2-5; 10 bases are shared with TRBD2. CDR1 SGHTA and CDR2 FQGNSA come from the germline V gene. The CDR3 spans 16 residues. V shed 5 bases, J shed 5 bases, and the junction held 11 bases outside the gene matches. CDR3: CASSGSGGARGETQYF. The CDR3 nucleotides read TGTGCCAGCAGCGGAAGCGGGGGGGCCCGCGGGGAGACCCAGTACTTC.

This clonotype was seen a few times. J is TRBJ1-6 and V is TRBV25-1; TRBD1 might be the D (5 bases). CDR1 is MGHDK and CDR2 is SYGVNS in the germline V gene. Trimming took 6 bases from V and 4 from J, leaving 10 bases between them. The CDR3 covers 14 residues. CDR3 in amino acids: CASRGDLYNSPLHF. CDR3 bases: TGTGCCAGCAGAGGGGACCTTTATAATTCACCCCTCCACTTT.

Only a few counts were recorded for this clonotype. The J gene is TRBJ2-1, the V gene TRBV6-4, with TRBD1 as a possible D gene (6 bases). From germline, CDR1 is MRHNA and CDR2 SNTAGT. Trimming left V 3 bases short and J 6 bases short, with 6 bases between. The CDR3 has 12 residues. The CDR3, as DNA: TGTGCCAGCAGTGAAGGGGGCAATGAGCAGTTCTTC. Protein: CASSEGGNEQFF.

On this clonotype: Being one base from a much bigger clone, this may be a read error. The rearrangement joins TRBV12-5 to TRBJ2-3; TRBD2 aligns across 8 bases. CDR1 and CDR2 from the germline V gene are LGHNT and FRNRAP. CDR3 length: 17 amino acids. DNA for the CDR3: TGTGCTAGTGGTCCTGATCCTTTGCGGGGGGTCACAGGTACGCAGTATTTT. It encodes CASGPDPLRGVTGTQYF.

The rearrangement uses TRBV18 and TRBJ1-1; 9 nucleotides agree with TRBD1. V lost 5 bases, J lost 3 bases, and 7 bases stayed unmatched. The CDR3 covers 15 residues. From germline, CDR1 is KGHSH and CDR2 LQKENI. The CDR3 DNA reads TGTGCCAGCTCATCGGGACAGGGAGGGTACACTGAAGCTTTCTTT. The encoded protein is CASSSGQGGYTEAFF. Using reference TRBV18 and TRBJ1-1 for the parts outside the CDR3, the full variable domain is NAGVMQNPRHLVRRRGQEARLRCSPMKGHSHVYWYRQLPEEGLKFMVYLQKENIIDESGMPKERFSAEFPKEGPSILRIQQVVRGDSAAYFCASSSGQGGYTEAFFGQGTRLTVV.

The chain carries TRBV20-1 and TRBJ2-7; 10 bases are shared with TRBD1. Germline V gene sequence: CDR1 DFQATT, CDR2 SNEGSKA (reference sequence). The CDR3 is 15 amino acids. J lost 1 base, V lost 1 base, and 4 bases had no gene match. CDR3 sequence (DNA): TGCAGTGCTAGAGCAGGACAGGGGGTATCCTACGAGCAGTACTTC. Amino acid sequence: CSARAGQGVSYEQYF.

This clonotype was recorded at least ten times. The rearrangement joins TRBV3-1 to TRBJ2-7, with D uncertain. The CDR3 loop spans 13 amino acids. CDR1 and CDR2 from the germline V gene are LGHDT and YNNKEL (reference sequence). Trimming stripped 3 bases from V and 3 bases from J, with 9 bases between. The CDR3 region has the DNA TGTGCCAGCAGCCAGTCGTCTAACTACGAGCAGTACTTC. Amino acid sequence: CASSQSSNYEQYF.

The chain couples TRBV9 to TRBJ2-7, with D possibly being TRBD1 (6 bases). Germline lookup yields CDR1 SGDLS and CDR2 YYNGEE. CDR3 length: 14 residues. The V and J ends lost 0 bases and 2 bases respectively, with 9 bases between them. The CDR3 DNA follows: TGTGCCAGCAGCGTAGGGGACACCGCCTACGAGCAGTACTTC. This translates into CASSVGDTAYEQYF.

Details on this clonotype: The junction differs from germline at one of its ends, possibly a read error. This chain links TRBV7-3 with TRBJ2-3; D is unresolved. Per germline, CDR1 SGHTA and CDR2 FQGTGA. The CDR3 spans 14 residues. The DNA of the CDR3 is TGTGCTAGCAGCCCCTCAGGAATCACAGATACGCAGTATTTT. It yields the protein CASSPSGITDTQYF.